This TCR beta chain was recovered during a study of spatial heterogeneity in lung cancer. TCRdb reprocessed the 5' RACE reads with MiXCR, giving one entry per CDR3 protein. The sample lists approximately 39,000 distinct CDR3 sequences, approximately 8% seen once, with over 8% in the top ten. Time point meaning: blood at routine non-recurrence follow-up after resection. CDR1 is SGHTA, CDR2 FQGNSA, per germline. Unmatched junction bases numbered 8, after V lost 5 bases and J lost 8 bases. This CDR3 contains 14 residues. This clonotype occurred many times. The sequences come from PBMCs, collected at follow-up. This chain joins TRBV7-2 and TRBJ1-2; 10 positions agree with TRBD1. The source is a male donor with early-stage non-small cell lung cancer. CDR3 in amino acids: CASSPRQGARGYTF. DNA of the CDR3: TGTGCCAGCAGCCCTCGACAGGGGGCGAGGGGCTACACCTTC.